Sequencing of this T cell receptor (beta chain) was carried out in a study of blood T cells in healthy people across ages. Study in general: Capturing about one barcoded beta molecule per two T cells was achieved by template switching.

Regarding this clonotype: Its specificity is unknown.

General study points: The lack of PBMC sorting stopped any conclusive naive versus antigen-experienced comparison. Age showed a roughly linear inverse relationship with TCR beta diversity per million T cells. Whereas aged donors had fewer naive CD4+ cells, long-lived donors had more of them and higher diversity.

With a J-beta primer mix and a sample-barcoded 5' primer, a second PCR ran roughly 6 to 11 cycles. TCRdb re-analysed the 5' RACE reads in MiXCR, keeping a single row per CDR3 protein. The sample contains roughly 1.9 million distinct CDR3 sequences, around 42% of which appear only once. With 5 bases clipped from V and 10 bases from J, the junction kept 2 bases outside the gene matches. Germline V gene data show CDR1 as MNHEY and CDR2 as SMNVEV (reference sequence). CDR3 length: 11 amino acids. This chain joins TRBV27 and TRBJ2-1; 7 nucleotides align to TRBD1. The clonotype originates from a human donor in good health. What was sequenced was blood. CDR3 in amino acids: CASSRTGEQFF. The CDR3 DNA follows: TGTGCCAGCAGTCGGACAGGCGAGCAGTTCTTC.